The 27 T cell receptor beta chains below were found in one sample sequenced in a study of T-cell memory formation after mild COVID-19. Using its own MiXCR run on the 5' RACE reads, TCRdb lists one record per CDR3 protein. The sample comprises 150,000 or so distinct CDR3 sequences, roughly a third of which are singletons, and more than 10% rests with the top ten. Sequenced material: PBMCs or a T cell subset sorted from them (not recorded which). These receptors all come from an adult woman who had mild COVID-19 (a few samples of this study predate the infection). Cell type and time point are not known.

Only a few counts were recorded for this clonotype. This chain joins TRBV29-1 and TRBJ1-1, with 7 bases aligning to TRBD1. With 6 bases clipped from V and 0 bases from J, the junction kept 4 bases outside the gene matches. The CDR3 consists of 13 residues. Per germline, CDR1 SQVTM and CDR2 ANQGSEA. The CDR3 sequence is CSVTGTVNTEAFF. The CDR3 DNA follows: TGCAGCGTCACCGGGACAGTGAACACTGAAGCTTTCTTT.

CDR3 protein: CSVRSGTGGRETQYF. CDR3 sequence (DNA): TGCAGCGTTAGGTCCGGGACAGGGGGACGAGAGACCCAGTACTTC. V gene TRBV29-1 combines with J gene TRBJ2-5; 11 bases map to TRBD1. J was trimmed by 4 bases and V by 5 bases; bases with no gene match: 9. Germline CDR1 SQVTM, CDR2 ANQGSEA. The CDR3 consists of 15 residues.

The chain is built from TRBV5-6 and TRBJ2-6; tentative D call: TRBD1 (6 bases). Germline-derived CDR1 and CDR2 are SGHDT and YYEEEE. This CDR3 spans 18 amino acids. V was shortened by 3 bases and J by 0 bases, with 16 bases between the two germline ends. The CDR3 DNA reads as TGTGCCAGCAGCTACAACAGGGCACTAAGCTCTGGGGCCAACGTCCTGACTTTC. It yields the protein CASSYNRALSSGANVLTF.

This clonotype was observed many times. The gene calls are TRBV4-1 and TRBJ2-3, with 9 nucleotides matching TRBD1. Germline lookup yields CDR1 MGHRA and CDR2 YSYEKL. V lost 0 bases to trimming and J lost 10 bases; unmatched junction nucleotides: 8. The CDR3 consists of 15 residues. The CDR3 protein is CASSQDAGTGSPQYF. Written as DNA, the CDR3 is TGCGCCAGCAGCCAAGACGCCGGGACAGGGAGTCCGCAGTATTTT.

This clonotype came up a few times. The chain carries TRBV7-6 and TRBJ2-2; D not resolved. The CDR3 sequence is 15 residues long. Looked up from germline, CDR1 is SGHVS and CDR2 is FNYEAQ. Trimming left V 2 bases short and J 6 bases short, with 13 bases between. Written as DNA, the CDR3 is TGTGCCAGCAGCTTACCCTCGGCGGCGTCCGGGGAGCTGTTTTTT. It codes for CASSLPSAASGELFF.

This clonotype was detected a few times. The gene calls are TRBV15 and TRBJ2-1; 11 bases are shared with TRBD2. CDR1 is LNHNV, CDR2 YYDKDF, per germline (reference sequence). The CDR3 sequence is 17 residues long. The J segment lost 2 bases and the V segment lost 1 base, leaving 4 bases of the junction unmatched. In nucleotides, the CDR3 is TGTGCCACCAGCAGAGTCGGGACTAGCGGTGCCTACAATGAGCAGTTCTTC. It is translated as CATSRVGTSGAYNEQFF.

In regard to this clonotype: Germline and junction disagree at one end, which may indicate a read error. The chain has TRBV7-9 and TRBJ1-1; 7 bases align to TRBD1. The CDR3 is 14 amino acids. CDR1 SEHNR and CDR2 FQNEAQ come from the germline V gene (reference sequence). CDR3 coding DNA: TGTTCCAGCAGTAAGGGACAGAGGGAAACTGAAGCTTTCTTT. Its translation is CSSSKGQRETEAFF.

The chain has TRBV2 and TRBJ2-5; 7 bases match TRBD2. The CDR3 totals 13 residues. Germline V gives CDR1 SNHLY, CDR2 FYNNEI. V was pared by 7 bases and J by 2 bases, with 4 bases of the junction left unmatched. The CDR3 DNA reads TGTGCCAGCACTTGGCGGGGGCAAGAGACCCAGTACTTC. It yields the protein CASTWRGQETQYF. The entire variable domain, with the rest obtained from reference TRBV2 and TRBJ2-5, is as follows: EPEVTQTPSHQVTQMGQEVILRCVPISNHLYFYWYRQILGQKVEFLVSFYNNEISEKSEIFDDQFSVERPDGSNFTLKIRSTKLEDSAMYFCASTWRGQETQYFGPGTRLLVL.

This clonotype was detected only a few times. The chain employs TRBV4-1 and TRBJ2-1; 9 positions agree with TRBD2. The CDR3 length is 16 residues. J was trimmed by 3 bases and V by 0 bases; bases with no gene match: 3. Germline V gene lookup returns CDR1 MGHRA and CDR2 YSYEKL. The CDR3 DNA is TGCGCCAGCAGCCAAGAAGCGACTAGCGGCTACAATGAGCAGTTCTTC. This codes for CASSQEATSGYNEQFF.

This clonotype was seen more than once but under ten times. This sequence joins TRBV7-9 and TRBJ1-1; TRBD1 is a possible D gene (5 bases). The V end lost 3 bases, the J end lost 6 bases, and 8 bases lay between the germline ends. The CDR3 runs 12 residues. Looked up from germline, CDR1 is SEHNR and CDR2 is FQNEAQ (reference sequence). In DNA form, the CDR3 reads TGTGCCAGCAGCTTTGCAGGGTCTGAAGCTTTCTTT. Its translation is CASSFAGSEAFF.

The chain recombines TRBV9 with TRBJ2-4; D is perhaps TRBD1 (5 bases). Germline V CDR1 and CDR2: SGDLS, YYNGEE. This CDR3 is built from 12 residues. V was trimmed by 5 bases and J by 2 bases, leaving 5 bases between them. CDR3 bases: TGTGCCAGCAGGGACACCAAAAACATTCAGTACTTC. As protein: CASRDTKNIQYF.

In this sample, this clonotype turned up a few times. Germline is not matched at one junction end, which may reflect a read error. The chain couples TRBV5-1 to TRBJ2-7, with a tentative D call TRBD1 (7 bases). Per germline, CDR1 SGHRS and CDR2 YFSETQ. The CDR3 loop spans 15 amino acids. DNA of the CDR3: TGCGCCAGCAGCTTGCGCGGGACAGATACCTACCAGCAGTACTTC. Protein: CASSLRGTDTYQQYF. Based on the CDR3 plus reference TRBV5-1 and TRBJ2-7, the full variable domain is KAGVTQTPRYLIKTRGQQVTLSCSPISGHRSVSWYQQTPGQGLQFLFEYFSETQRNKGNFPGRFSGRQFSNSRSEMNVSTLELGDSALYLCASSLRGTDTYQQYFGPGTRLTVT.

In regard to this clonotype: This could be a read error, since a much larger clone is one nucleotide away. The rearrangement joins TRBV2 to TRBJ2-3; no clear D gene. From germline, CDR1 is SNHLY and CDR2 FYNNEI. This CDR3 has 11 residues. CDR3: CSSSEADTQYF. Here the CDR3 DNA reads TGTTCCAGCAGTGAGGCAGATACGCAGTATTTT. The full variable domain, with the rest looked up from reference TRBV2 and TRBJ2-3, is EPEVTQTPSHQVTQMGQEVILRCVPISNHLYFYWYRQILGQKVEFLVSFYNNEISEKSEIFDDQFSVERPDGSNFTLKIRSTKLEDSAMYFCSSSEADTQYFGPGTRLTVL.

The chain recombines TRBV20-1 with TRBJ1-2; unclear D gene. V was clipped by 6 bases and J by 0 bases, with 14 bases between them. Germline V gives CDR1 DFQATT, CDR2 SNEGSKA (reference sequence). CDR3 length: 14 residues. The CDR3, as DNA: TGCAGTGCCCCAAACAGCGAGACTAACTATGGCTACACCTTC. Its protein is CSAPNSETNYGYTF.

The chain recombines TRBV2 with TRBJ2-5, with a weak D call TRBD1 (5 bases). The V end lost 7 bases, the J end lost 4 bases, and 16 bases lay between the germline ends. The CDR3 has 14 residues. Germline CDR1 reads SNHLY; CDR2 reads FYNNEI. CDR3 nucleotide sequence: TGTGCCAGCACCAACCTAGGGGTGGGAGAGACCCAGTACTTC. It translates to CASTNLGVGETQYF.

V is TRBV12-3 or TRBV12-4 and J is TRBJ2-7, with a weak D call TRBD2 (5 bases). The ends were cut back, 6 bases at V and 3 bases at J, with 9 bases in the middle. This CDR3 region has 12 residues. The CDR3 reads CASSTGYYEQYF. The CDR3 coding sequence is TGTGCCAGCAGCACGGGATACTACGAGCAGTACTTC.

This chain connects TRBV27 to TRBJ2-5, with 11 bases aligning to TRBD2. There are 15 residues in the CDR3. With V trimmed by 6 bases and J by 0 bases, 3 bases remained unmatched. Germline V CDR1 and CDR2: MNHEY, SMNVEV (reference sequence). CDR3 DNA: TGTGCCAGCAGGACACTAGCGGGGGACCAAGAGACCCAGTACTTC. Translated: CASRTLAGDQETQYF.

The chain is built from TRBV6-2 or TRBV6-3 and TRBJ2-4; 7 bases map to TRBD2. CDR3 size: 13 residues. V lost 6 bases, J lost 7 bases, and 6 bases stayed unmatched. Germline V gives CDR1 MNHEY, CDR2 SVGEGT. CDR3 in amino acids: CASRSPGGNIQYF. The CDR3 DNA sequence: TGTGCCAGCAGAAGCCCCGGGGGGAACATTCAGTACTTC.

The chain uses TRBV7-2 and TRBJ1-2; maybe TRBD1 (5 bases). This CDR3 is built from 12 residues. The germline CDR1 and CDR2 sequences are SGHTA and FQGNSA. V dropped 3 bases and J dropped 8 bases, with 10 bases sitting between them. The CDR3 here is CASSFPGLGYTF. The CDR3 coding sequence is TGTGCCAGCAGCTTCCCAGGGCTCGGCTACACCTTC.

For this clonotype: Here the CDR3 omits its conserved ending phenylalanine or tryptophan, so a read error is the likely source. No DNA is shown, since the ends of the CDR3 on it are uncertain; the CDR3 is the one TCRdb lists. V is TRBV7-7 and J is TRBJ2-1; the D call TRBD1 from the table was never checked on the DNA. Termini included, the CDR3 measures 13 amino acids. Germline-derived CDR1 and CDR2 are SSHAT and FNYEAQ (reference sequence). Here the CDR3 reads CASSLVLGSPTSL.

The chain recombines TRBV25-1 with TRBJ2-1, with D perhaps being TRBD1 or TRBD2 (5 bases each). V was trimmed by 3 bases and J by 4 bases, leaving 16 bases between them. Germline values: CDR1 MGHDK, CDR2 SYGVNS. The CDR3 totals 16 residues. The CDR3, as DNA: TGTGCCAGCAGTGACTCCCCGGGGCGAGTATACAATGAGCAGTTCTTC. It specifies CASSDSPGRVYNEQFF.

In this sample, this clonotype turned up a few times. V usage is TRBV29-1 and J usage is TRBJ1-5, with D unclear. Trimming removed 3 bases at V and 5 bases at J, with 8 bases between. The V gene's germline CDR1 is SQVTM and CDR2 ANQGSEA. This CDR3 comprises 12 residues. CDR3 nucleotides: TGCAGCGTTGAGGCATTGCATCAGCCCCAGCATTTT. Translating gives CSVEALHQPQHF.

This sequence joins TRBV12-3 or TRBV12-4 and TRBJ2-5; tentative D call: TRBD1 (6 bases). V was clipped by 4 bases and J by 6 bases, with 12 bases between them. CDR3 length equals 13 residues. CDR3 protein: CASSSQGLQTQYF. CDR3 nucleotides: TGTGCCAGCAGTTCGCAGGGGCTCCAGACCCAGTACTTC.

The CDR3 nucleotides read TGTGCCAGCAGTCAGAGTAGCGGGGTTTACTACGAGCAGTACTTC. It codes for CASSQSSGVYYEQYF. The chain joins TRBV27 to TRBJ2-7; the match to TRBD2 covers 8 bases. Germline V lookup: CDR1 MNHEY, CDR2 SMNVEV (reference sequence). V lost 5 bases, J lost 3 bases, and 9 bases stayed unmatched. The CDR3 runs to 15 residues.

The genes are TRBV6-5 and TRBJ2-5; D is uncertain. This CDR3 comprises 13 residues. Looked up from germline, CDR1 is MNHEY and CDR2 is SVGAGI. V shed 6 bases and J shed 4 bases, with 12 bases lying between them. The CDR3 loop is CASRLSGRETQYF. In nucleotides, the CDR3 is TGTGCCAGCAGATTAAGTGGACGAGAGACCCAGTACTTC.

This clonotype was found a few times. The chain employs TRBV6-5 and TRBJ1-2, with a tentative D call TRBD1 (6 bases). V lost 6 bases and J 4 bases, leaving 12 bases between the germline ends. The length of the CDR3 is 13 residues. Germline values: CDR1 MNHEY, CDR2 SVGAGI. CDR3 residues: CASSLQGAYGYTF. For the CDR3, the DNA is TGTGCCAGCAGCCTACAGGGAGCCTATGGCTACACCTTC.

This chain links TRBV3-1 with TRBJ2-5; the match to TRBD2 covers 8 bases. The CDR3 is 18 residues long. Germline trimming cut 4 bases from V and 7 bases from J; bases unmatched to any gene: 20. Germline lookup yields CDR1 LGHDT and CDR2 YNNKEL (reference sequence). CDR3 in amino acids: CASSPLGLKLAAGGTQYF. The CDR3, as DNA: TGTGCCAGCAGCCCTTTGGGTCTTAAACTAGCGGCGGGCGGGACCCAGTACTTC.